The source of this T cell receptor beta chain is a study of CD8+ T cells in alopecia areata. General study results and limits: Given one nonresponder, whether baseline CD8+ expansion relates to response remains uncertain.

Sequencing templates came from extracted RNA that was reverse transcribed into cDNA. Libraries were prepared by immunoSEQ multiplex PCR; TCRdb keeps only in-frame clonotypes and omits some of them. Of 60,000 to 85,000 clones in the sample, approximately 64% were seen once. V gave up 5 bases and J gave up 7 bases; unmatched junction bases: 3. CDR3 length: 15 residues. The germline gives CDR1 SGHTA, CDR2 FQGNSA. Of note for this clone: What it binds is unknown.

The treatment was: oral pan-JAK inhibitor, 5-10 mg twice daily. The material sequenced was CD8+ T cells sorted from blood, taken at week 24, from a patient treated with tofacitinib. This rearrangement joins TRBV7-2 to TRBJ2-1; 15 bases fit TRBD2. This receptor was identified in a human donor with alopecia areata. The CDR3 DNA follows: TGTGCCAGCAGCCCGGGACTAGCGGGAGGAAATGAGCAGTTCTTC. It specifies CASSPGLAGGNEQFF.